These T cell receptor beta chains were read from a single sample in a study of cytomegalovirus exposure and HLA in healthy donors. TCRdb keeps only in-frame clones here, not all; method: immunoSEQ multiplex PCR. This table has tens of thousands of clones, roughly 95% appearing once. The source material was PBMCs. The origin of the receptors is a woman between 18 and 29 years old in good health and CMV-seronegative. Both conserved end residues are trimmed from each CDR3.

v_call cdr3_length cdr3_aa
TRBV5-1 10 ASSPSPDTQY
TRBV28 13 ASTYSGSEGDTQY
TRBV5-1 11 ASSGGQGYEQY
TRBV19 13 ASSIPGQGTDTQY
TRBV10-3 14 AISVQLKSGGYEQY
TRBV14 11 ASSSRDYYEQY
TRBV10-1 12 ASSKDSSNTEAF
TRBV27 12 ASSPWGPNTEAF
TRBV7-8 13 ASSHKGLMNTEAF
TRBV18 16 ASSPLNGLAGVSDEQY
TRBV27 11 ASSTPRTDTQY